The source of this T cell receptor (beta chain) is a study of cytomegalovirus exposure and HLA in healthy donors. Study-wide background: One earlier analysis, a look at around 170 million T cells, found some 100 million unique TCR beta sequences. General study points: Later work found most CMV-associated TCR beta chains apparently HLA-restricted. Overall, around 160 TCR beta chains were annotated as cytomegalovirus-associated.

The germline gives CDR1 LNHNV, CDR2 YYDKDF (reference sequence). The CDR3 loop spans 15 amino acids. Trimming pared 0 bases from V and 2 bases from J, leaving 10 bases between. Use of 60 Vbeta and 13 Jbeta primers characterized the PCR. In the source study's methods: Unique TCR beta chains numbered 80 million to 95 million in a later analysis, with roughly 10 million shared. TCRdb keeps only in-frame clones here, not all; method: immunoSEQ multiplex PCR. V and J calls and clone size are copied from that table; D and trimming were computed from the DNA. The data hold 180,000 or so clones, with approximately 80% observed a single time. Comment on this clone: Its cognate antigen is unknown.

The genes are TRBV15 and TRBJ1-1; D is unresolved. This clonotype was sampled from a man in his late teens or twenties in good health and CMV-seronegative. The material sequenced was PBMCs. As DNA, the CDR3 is TGTGCCACCAGCAGAGATAGACTGATTAACACTGAAGCTTTCTTT. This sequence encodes CATSRDRLINTEAFF.